This T cell receptor (beta chain) was profiled in a study of graft-versus-host responses after intestinal transplantation. The data were produced by immunoSEQ multiplex PCR, yet TCRdb's version contains in-frame clones alone and is incomplete. The sample records about 100,000 clones, more than 85% being singletons. To note about this clone: What it recognizes is unknown.

This receptor was taken from a human donor who was the organ donor for an intestinal transplant. The sample here was unstimulated CD4+ T cells sorted from spleen or lymph node cells, taken before transplant.

The CDR3 bases are TGTGCCAGCCGCGGACCGAACACCGGGGAGCTGTTTTTT. Translating it yields CASRGPNTGELFF. This chain links TRBV2 with TRBJ2-2; no clear D. Trimming removed 8 bases from V and 0 bases from J, with 7 bases in between. The V gene's germline CDR1 is SNHLY and CDR2 FYNNEI. The CDR3 has 13 amino acids. The entire variable domain, with the rest obtained from reference TRBV2 and TRBJ2-2, is as follows: EPEVTQTPSHQVTQMGQEVILRCVPISNHLYFYWYRQILGQKVEFLVSFYNNEISEKSEIFDDQFSVERPDGSNFTLKIRSTKLEDSAMYFCASRGPNTGELFFGEGSRLTVL.